This T cell receptor beta chain was observed in a study of T cells in Graves' hyperthyroidism and ophthalmopathy. This clonotype was picked up many times. TCR beta CDR3 sequences were amplified from RNA transcripts. The study used the HTBI primer set for a first-round RT-PCR of the TCR CDR3. TCRdb processed the multiplex PCR reads anew with MiXCR; each CDR3 protein has one entry. The data contain about 98,000 distinct CDR3 sequences, about 40% of them singletons. The CDR3 runs 15 residues. V shed 1 base and J shed 8 bases, with 12 bases lying between them. The germline V gene encodes CDR1 MDHEN and CDR2 SYDVKM.

Sequenced sample: peripheral blood or thyroid tissue (not recorded which). V usage is TRBV28 and J usage is TRBJ1-6; tentative D call: TRBD1 (6 bases). This clonotype was sampled from a woman aged 30 to 39 with Graves' hyperthyroidism. CDR3 residues: CASSLLTGQDSPLHF. The DNA for the CDR3 is TGTGCCAGCAGTTTATTAACAGGGCAGGATTCACCCCTCCACTTT.